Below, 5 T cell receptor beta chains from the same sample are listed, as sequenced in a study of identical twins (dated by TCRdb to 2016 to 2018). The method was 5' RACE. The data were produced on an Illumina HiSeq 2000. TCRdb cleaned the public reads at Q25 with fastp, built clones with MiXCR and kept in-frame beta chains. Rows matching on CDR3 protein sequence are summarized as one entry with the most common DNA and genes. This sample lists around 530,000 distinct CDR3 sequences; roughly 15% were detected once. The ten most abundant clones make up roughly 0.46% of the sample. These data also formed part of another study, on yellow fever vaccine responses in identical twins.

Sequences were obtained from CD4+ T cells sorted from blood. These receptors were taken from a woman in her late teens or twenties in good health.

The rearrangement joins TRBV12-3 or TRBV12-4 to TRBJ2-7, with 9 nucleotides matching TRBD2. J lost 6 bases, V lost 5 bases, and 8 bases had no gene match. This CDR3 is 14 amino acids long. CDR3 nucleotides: TGTGCCAGCAGTCCACCGGGACTAGCCGCCGAGCAGTACTTC. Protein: CASSPPGLAAEQYF.

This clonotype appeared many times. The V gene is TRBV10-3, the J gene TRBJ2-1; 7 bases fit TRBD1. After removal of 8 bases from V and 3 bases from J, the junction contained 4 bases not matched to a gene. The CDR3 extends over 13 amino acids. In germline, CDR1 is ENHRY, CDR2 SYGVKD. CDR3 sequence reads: CAIWAGGYNEQFF. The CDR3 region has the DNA TGTGCCATCTGGGCAGGGGGCTACAATGAGCAGTTCTTC.

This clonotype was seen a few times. CDR3 loop: CAISESSRGNSPLHF. CDR3 nucleotides: TGTGCCATCAGTGAGTCTAGCAGGGGAAATTCACCCCTCCACTTT. This sequence joins TRBV10-3 and TRBJ1-6; D is possibly TRBD1 (6 bases). The CDR3 is made up of 15 amino acids. CDR1 is ENHRY and CDR2 is SYGVKD in the germline V gene. The V end lost 0 bases, the J end lost 7 bases, and 10 bases lay between the germline ends.

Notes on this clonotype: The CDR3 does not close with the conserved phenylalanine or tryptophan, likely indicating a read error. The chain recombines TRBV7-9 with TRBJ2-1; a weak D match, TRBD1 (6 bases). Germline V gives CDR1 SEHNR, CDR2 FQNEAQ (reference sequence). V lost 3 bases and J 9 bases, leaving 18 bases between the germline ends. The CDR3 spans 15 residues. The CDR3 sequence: CASSFQTVQGTEQFL. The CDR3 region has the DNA TGTGCCAGCAGCTTCCAGACAGTCCAGGGGACTGAGCAGTTCTTG.

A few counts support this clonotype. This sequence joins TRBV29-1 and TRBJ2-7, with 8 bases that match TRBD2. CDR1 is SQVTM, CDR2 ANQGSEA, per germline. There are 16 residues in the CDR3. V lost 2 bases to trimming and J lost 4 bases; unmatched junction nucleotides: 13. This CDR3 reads CSVETSTPSGSYEQYF. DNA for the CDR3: TGCAGCGTTGAAACCTCTACCCCGAGCGGGAGTTACGAGCAGTACTTC.